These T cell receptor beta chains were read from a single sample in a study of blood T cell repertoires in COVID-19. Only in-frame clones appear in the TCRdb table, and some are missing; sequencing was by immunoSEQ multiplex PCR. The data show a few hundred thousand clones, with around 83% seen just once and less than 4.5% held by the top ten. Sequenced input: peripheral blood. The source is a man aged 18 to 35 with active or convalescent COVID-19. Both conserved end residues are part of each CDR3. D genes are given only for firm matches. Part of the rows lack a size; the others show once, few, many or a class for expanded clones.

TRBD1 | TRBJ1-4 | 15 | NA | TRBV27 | TGTGCCAGCAGTTTGATGGGGACAGGGAATGAAAAACTGTTTTTT | CASSLMGTGNEKLFF
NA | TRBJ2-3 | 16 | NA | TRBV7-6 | TGTGCCAGCAGCCAACTACCGCGACCTAGCACAGATACGCAGTATTTT | CASSQLPRPSTDTQYF
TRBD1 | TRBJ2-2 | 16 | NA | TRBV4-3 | TGCGCCAGCAGCATAGGGAGACAGGGTAGGACCGGGGAGCTGTTTTTT | CASSIGRQGRTGELFF
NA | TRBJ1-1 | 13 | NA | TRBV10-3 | TGTGCCATCAGTCCGGTTGGGAACACTGAAGCTTTCTTT | CAISPVGNTEAFF
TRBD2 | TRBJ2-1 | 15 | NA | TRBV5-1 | TGCGCCAGCAGCACCACCGGGGGGACCTACAATGAGCAGTTCTTC | CASSTTGGTYNEQFF
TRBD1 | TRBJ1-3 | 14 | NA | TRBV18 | TGTGCCAGCTCACCTGACAGGGCTGGAAACACCATATATTTT | CASSPDRAGNTIYF
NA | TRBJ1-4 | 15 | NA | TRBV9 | TGTGCCAGCAGCGTCGGTGTTGCAACTAATGAAAAACTGTTTTTT | CASSVGVATNEKLFF
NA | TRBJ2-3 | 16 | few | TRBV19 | TGTGCCAGTAGTGTTGCTCCGGACATGCCACCCCTTAAGCAGTATTTT | CASSVAPDMPPLKQYF
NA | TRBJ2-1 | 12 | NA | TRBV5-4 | TGTGCCAGCAGCCCGGACTTGGATGAGCAGTTCTTC | CASSPDLDEQFF
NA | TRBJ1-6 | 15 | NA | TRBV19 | TGTGCCAGTAGTCCTCGGGGGGGCCATAATTCACCCCTCCACTTT | CASSPRGGHNSPLHF
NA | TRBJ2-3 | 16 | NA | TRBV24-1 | TGTGCCACCAGTGACCCCGGGAGCACTAGCACAGATACGCAGTATTTT | CATSDPGSTSTDTQYF
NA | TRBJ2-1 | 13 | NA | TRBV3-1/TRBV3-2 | TGTGCCAGCAGCCAAACCGGTCCTGTTGAGCAGTTCTTC | CASSQTGPVEQFF
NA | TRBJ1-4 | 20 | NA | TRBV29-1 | TGCAGCGTTGAAGATCCCCCCCGACAGGATCTGGCTGATTATGATGAAAAACTGTTTTTT | CSVEDPPRQDLADYDEKLFF
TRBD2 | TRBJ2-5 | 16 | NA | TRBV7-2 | TGTGCCAGCAGCTTATGGCTGGCGGGGGGGCAAGAGACCCAGTACTTC | CASSLWLAGGQETQYF
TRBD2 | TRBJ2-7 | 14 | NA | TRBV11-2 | TGTGCCAGCAGCTTATTTCTAGCGGGACGCGAGCAGTACTTC | CASSLFLAGREQYF
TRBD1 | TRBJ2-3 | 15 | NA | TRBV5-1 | TGCGCCAGCAGCTCTGGACAGGCTAGCACAGATACGCAGTATTTT | CASSSGQASTDTQYF
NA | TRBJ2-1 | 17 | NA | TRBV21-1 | TGTGCCAGCAGCAAAGCGCTTTCTAGCGGGGTAGAGGATGAGCAGTTCTTC | CASSKALSSGVEDEQFF
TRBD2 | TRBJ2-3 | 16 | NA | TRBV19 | TGTGCCAGTAGTCCGGGACTAGCGGGGGGCACAGATACGCAGTATTTT | CASSPGLAGGTDTQYF
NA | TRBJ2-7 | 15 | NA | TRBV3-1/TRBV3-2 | TGTGCCAGCAGCCAGGCCGGGATCGCTGGTGGCGAGCAGTACTTC | CASSQAGIAGGEQYF
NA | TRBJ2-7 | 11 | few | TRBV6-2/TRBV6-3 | TGTGCCAGCAGTTCCTTCTACGAGCAGTACTTC | CASSSFYEQYF
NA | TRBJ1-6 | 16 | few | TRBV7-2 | TGTGCCAGCAGCTCCTACTCACAGGGAACGAATTCACCCCTCCACTTT | CASSSYSQGTNSPLHF